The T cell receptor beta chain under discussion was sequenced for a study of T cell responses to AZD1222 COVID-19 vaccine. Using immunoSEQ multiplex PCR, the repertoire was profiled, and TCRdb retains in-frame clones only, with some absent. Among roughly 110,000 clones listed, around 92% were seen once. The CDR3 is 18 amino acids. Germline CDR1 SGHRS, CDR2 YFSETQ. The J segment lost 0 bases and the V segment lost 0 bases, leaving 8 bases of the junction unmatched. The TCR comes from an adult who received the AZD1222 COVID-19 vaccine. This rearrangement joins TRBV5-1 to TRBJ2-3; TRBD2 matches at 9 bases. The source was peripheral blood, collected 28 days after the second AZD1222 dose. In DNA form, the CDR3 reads TGCGCCAGCAGCTTGGATCCTAGCGGGAACCCTAGCACAGATACGCAGTATTTT. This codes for CASSLDPSGNPSTDTQYF.